This is a list of T cell receptor beta chains from one sample in a study of tumor and adjacent non-tumor tissue in lung cancer. TCRdb redid the calling of the multiplex PCR reads with MiXCR, one entry per CDR3 protein. The profile shows 60,000 to 85,000 distinct CDR3 sequences, 73% of them singletons. Sequenced input: lung tumor tissue. These TCRs come from a man aged 55-75 years with non-small cell lung cancer. The CDR3 runs from the conserved cysteine through the conserved F or W. Each record gives: J gene, V gene, D gene, clone size, CDR3 protein, CDR3 DNA. D genes are given only for firm matches. Clone size is stated in some rows and not others, as once, few, many or a class when expanded.

j_call: TRBJ1-4; v_call: TRBV6-6; d_call: TRBD1; clone_size: -; cdr3_aa: CASRRKGADTNEKLFF; cdr3_nt: TGTGCCAGCAGGCGCAAGGGGGCAGATACTAATGAAAAACTGTTTTTT
j_call: TRBJ2-1; v_call: TRBV12-3/TRBV12-4; d_call: -; clone_size: -; cdr3_aa: CASGLGPLYGQFF; cdr3_nt: TGTGCCAGCGGGCTGGGACCTCTCTATGGGCAGTTCTTC
j_call: TRBJ2-3; v_call: TRBV10-3; d_call: TRBD1; clone_size: many; cdr3_aa: CAISERGQGATDTQYF; cdr3_nt: TGTGCCATCAGTGAAAGGGGACAGGGTGCAACAGATACGCAGTATTTT
j_call: TRBJ2-1; v_call: TRBV28; d_call: TRBD2; clone_size: -; cdr3_aa: CAISSPGLAGNEQFF; cdr3_nt: TGCGCCATCAGTTCACCGGGACTAGCGGGAAATGAGCAGTTCTTC
j_call: TRBJ1-2; v_call: TRBV11-2; d_call: -; clone_size: many; cdr3_aa: CASSLGDEYPCTF; cdr3_nt: TGTGCCAGCAGCTTAGGGGACGAGTACCCCTGCACCTTC
j_call: TRBJ2-5; v_call: TRBV5-6; d_call: -; clone_size: -; cdr3_aa: CASSLWGTHRIRVQYF; cdr3_nt: TGTGCCAGCAGCTTGTGGGGCACACACAGGATACGGGTCCAGTACTTC
j_call: TRBJ2-1; v_call: TRBV20-1; d_call: -; clone_size: -; cdr3_aa: CSARDPQTGLIKQFF; cdr3_nt: TGTAGTGCTAGAGATCCCCAGACTGGCCTTATTAAGCAGTTCTTC
j_call: TRBJ1-1; v_call: TRBV6-1; d_call: -; clone_size: -; cdr3_aa: CACTSRVNTEAFF; cdr3_nt: TGTGCCTGTACCTCCAGGGTGAACACTGAAGCTTTCTTT
j_call: TRBJ2-1; v_call: TRBV6-1; d_call: -; clone_size: -; cdr3_aa: CASSRSGGWYIEQFF; cdr3_nt: TGTGCCAGCAGTAGAAGTGGGGGTTGGTATATTGAGCAGTTCTTC
j_call: TRBJ2-6; v_call: TRBV6-1; d_call: -; clone_size: -; cdr3_aa: CASSDNSGTNVLAF; cdr3_nt: TGTGCCAGCAGTGACAATTCTGGGACCAACGTCCTGGCTTTC
j_call: TRBJ1-4; v_call: TRBV6-5; d_call: -; clone_size: few; cdr3_aa: CASSYSPRADGLTTNEKLFF; cdr3_nt: TGTGCCAGCAGTTACAGCCCTCGGGCCGATGGGCTTACAACTAATGAAAAACTGTTTTTT
j_call: TRBJ1-5; v_call: TRBV6-6; d_call: -; clone_size: few; cdr3_aa: CASRPNRNKKQHF; cdr3_nt: TGTGCAAGCAGACCAAACAGGAATAAGAAACAGCATTTT
j_call: TRBJ2-2; v_call: TRBV5-4; d_call: TRBD2; clone_size: many; cdr3_aa: CASSSRLAGAGELFF; cdr3_nt: TGTGCCAGCAGCTCCAGACTAGCGGGAGCCGGGGAGCTGTTTTTT
j_call: TRBJ2-6; v_call: TRBV10-3; d_call: TRBD2; clone_size: once; cdr3_aa: CAISEHGTRGRDSGTNVLTF; cdr3_nt: TGTGCCATCAGTGAACATGGGACTAGGGGGAGGGACTCTGGGACCAACGTACTGACTTTT
j_call: TRBJ2-3; v_call: TRBV10-3; d_call: TRBD2; clone_size: once; cdr3_aa: CAISEWTSDTDKQYF; cdr3_nt: TGTGCGATCAGTGAGTGGACTAGCGACACAGATAAGCAGTATTTT
j_call: TRBJ2-5; v_call: TRBV20-1; d_call: TRBD2; clone_size: -; cdr3_aa: CSASSVLAEGESQYF; cdr3_nt: TGCAGTGCTTCCTCCGTACTAGCGGAAGGCGAGAGCCAGTACTTC
j_call: TRBJ2-5; v_call: TRBV14; d_call: -; clone_size: -; cdr3_aa: CASNQRHPQETQYF; cdr3_nt: TGTGCCAGCAACCAACGGCACCCCCAAGAGACCCAGTACTTC
j_call: TRBJ1-3; v_call: TRBV2; d_call: -; clone_size: -; cdr3_aa: CATAGDFSSGNTIYF; cdr3_nt: TGTGCCACCGCTGGGGATTTTAGCTCTGGAAACACCATATATTTT
j_call: TRBJ2-7; v_call: TRBV20-1; d_call: TRBD2; clone_size: -; cdr3_aa: CSVRASGLAMTTF; cdr3_nt: TGCAGTGTTAGAGCCTCGGGACTAGCGATGACGACCTTC
j_call: TRBJ2-2; v_call: TRBV20-1; d_call: -; clone_size: once; cdr3_aa: CSATLAGWPETGELFF; cdr3_nt: TGCAGTGCTACTTTAGCAGGATGGCCCGAGACCGGGGAGCTGTTTTTT
j_call: TRBJ2-1; v_call: TRBV2; d_call: TRBD2; clone_size: -; cdr3_aa: CASSEIGGSSYNEQFF; cdr3_nt: TGTGCCAGCAGTGAAATAGGCGGGAGCTCCTACAATGAGCAGTTCTTC
j_call: TRBJ2-3; v_call: TRBV5-5; d_call: TRBD2; clone_size: many; cdr3_aa: CASSSAGLAGGSGTTDTQYF; cdr3_nt: TGTGCCAGCAGCTCAGCGGGACTAGCGGGAGGAAGTGGTACCACAGATACGCAGTATTTT
j_call: TRBJ2-5; v_call: TRBV20-1; d_call: -; clone_size: once; cdr3_aa: CSDSLETQYF; cdr3_nt: TGCAGTGATAGCTTGGAGACCCAGTACTTC
j_call: TRBJ2-3; v_call: TRBV5-4; d_call: TRBD2; clone_size: -; cdr3_aa: CASNPIERETGDAQYF; cdr3_nt: TGTGCCAGCAACCCTATCGAGCGGGAGACGGGAGATGCGCAGTATTTT
j_call: TRBJ2-1; v_call: TRBV10-3; d_call: -; clone_size: few; cdr3_aa: CTTSGVGNHEQFF; cdr3_nt: TGTACCACCAGTGGCGTAGGGAACCATGAGCAGTTCTTC
j_call: TRBJ2-7; v_call: TRBV29-1; d_call: TRBD1; clone_size: -; cdr3_aa: CNATGANPYEQYF; cdr3_nt: TGCAACGCAACAGGGGCTAACCCCTACGAGCAGTACTTC
j_call: TRBJ2-3; v_call: TRBV20-1; d_call: TRBD2; clone_size: few; cdr3_aa: CSARDVLAMTDTQYF; cdr3_nt: TGCAGTGCTAGAGATGTACTAGCGATGACAGATACGCAGTATTTT
j_call: TRBJ2-3; v_call: TRBV6-1; d_call: -; clone_size: -; cdr3_aa: CAGSELGVGSCTDTQYF; cdr3_nt: TGTGCTGGCAGTGAACTGGGAGTCGGTTCTTGCACAGATACGCAGTATTTT
j_call: TRBJ1-3; v_call: TRBV6-1; d_call: -; clone_size: -; cdr3_aa: CASSEATYSHSGNAIYF; cdr3_nt: TGTGCCAGCAGTGAAGCTACGTACAGCCACTCTGGAAACGCCATATATTTT
j_call: TRBJ1-1; v_call: TRBV11-2; d_call: -; clone_size: -; cdr3_aa: CASSTGPMNAEAFF; cdr3_nt: TGTGCCAGCAGCACGGGCCCCATGAATGCTGAAGCTTTCTTT
j_call: TRBJ1-1; v_call: TRBV20-1; d_call: -; clone_size: -; cdr3_aa: CSVNSEGTEAFF; cdr3_nt: TGCAGTGTCAATTCAGAGGGCACTGAAGCTTTCTTT
j_call: TRBJ2-7; v_call: TRBV6-2/TRBV6-3; d_call: -; clone_size: -; cdr3_aa: CASTTIGNEQYF; cdr3_nt: TGTGCCAGCACAACGATAGGTAACGAGCAGTACTTC
j_call: TRBJ1-5; v_call: TRBV18; d_call: -; clone_size: -; cdr3_aa: CASSPRGDQPQHF; cdr3_nt: TGTGCCAGCTCACCGCGCGGGGATCAGCCCCAGCATTTT
j_call: TRBJ2-7; v_call: TRBV10-3; d_call: TRBD1; clone_size: -; cdr3_aa: CAIIEGTGSYEQYF; cdr3_nt: TGCGCCATCATTGAAGGGACAGGGTCCTACGAGCAGTACTTC
j_call: TRBJ2-7; v_call: TRBV5-1; d_call: TRBD1; clone_size: few; cdr3_aa: CASSRDRDEQYF; cdr3_nt: TGCGCCAGCAGCCGGGACAGGGACGAGCAGTACTTC
j_call: TRBJ2-2; v_call: TRBV11-1; d_call: -; clone_size: -; cdr3_aa: CASSLIDTGELFF; cdr3_nt: TGTGCCAGCAGCTTAATCGACACCGGGGAACTGTTTTTT
j_call: TRBJ2-7; v_call: TRBV6-1; d_call: TRBD2; clone_size: -; cdr3_aa: CASSGTSITEQYF; cdr3_nt: TGTGCCAGCAGTGGGACTAGCATTACCGAGCAGTACTTC
j_call: TRBJ2-7; v_call: TRBV11-2; d_call: -; clone_size: -; cdr3_aa: CASSLAMTPSYEQYF; cdr3_nt: TGTGCCAGCAGCTTAGCTATGACCCCCTCCTACGAGCAGTACTTC
j_call: TRBJ1-5; v_call: TRBV28; d_call: -; clone_size: -; cdr3_aa: CASSFRTDVSNQPQHF; cdr3_nt: TGTGCCAGCAGTTTTCGGACGGATGTTAGCAATCAGCCCCAGCATTTT
j_call: TRBJ2-7; v_call: TRBV28; d_call: -; clone_size: many; cdr3_aa: CASSPRLEQYF; cdr3_nt: TGTGCCAGCAGTCCTCGTTTGGAGCAGTACTTC
j_call: TRBJ1-5; v_call: TRBV5-8; d_call: -; clone_size: -; cdr3_aa: CASSFPGQSQHF; cdr3_nt: TGTGCCAGCAGCTTCCCAGGACAGTCCCAGCATTTT
j_call: TRBJ2-2; v_call: TRBV29-1; d_call: -; clone_size: medium-sized; cdr3_aa: CSVGGAGESGELFF; cdr3_nt: TGCAGCGTTGGGGGGGCAGGGGAATCCGGGGAGCTGTTTTTT
j_call: TRBJ2-7; v_call: TRBV29-1; d_call: TRBD2; clone_size: -; cdr3_aa: CSIEDPGLVTGEHYF; cdr3_nt: TGCAGCATTGAAGACCCGGGACTAGTAACGGGGGAGCACTACTTC
j_call: TRBJ2-7; v_call: TRBV6-6; d_call: -; clone_size: -; cdr3_aa: CAISRGKIEQYF; cdr3_nt: TGTGCGATTTCACGGGGAAAGATCGAGCAGTACTTC
j_call: TRBJ2-7; v_call: TRBV30; d_call: -; clone_size: once; cdr3_aa: CAWRAKRELGEQYF; cdr3_nt: TGTGCCTGGAGAGCCAAAAGGGAATTGGGCGAGCAGTACTTC
j_call: TRBJ1-4; v_call: TRBV29-1; d_call: -; clone_size: -; cdr3_aa: CSARGAPEGIEKLFF; cdr3_nt: TGCAGTGCTCGGGGGGCCCCGGAGGGCATTGAAAAACTGTTTTTT
j_call: TRBJ1-1; v_call: TRBV6-5; d_call: -; clone_size: -; cdr3_aa: CASSYSSRGGAEALF; cdr3_nt: TGTGCTAGCAGTTACTCCAGCAGGGGTGGGGCTGAAGCTTTATTT
j_call: TRBJ2-7; v_call: TRBV5-1; d_call: TRBD2; clone_size: -; cdr3_aa: CASSFRTSGSTYGQYF; cdr3_nt: TGCGCCAGCAGCTTCAGGACTAGCGGCAGCACTTACGGGCAGTACTTC
j_call: TRBJ1-5; v_call: TRBV6-1; d_call: -; clone_size: few; cdr3_aa: CASSVGLAGYQLQHF; cdr3_nt: TGTGCCAGCAGTGTAGGGCTGGCAGGCTACCAGCTCCAGCATTTT
j_call: TRBJ2-7; v_call: TRBV6-5; d_call: TRBD2; clone_size: -; cdr3_aa: CASSYSRETAEQYF; cdr3_nt: TGTGCCAGCAGTTACTCGCGGGAGACGGCCGAGCAGTACTTC
j_call: TRBJ2-5; v_call: TRBV6-6; d_call: -; clone_size: -; cdr3_aa: CARSYRARETQYF; cdr3_nt: TGTGCCAGGAGTTACAGGGCGAGGGAGACCCAGTACTTC
j_call: TRBJ2-2; v_call: TRBV29-1; d_call: -; clone_size: -; cdr3_aa: CSVAGAANTGKLFF; cdr3_nt: TGCAGCGTTGCTGGAGCGGCGAACACCGGGAAGCTGTTTTTT
j_call: TRBJ2-5; v_call: TRBV29-1; d_call: -; clone_size: -; cdr3_aa: CSVDGHLTSQEIQYF; cdr3_nt: TGCAGTGTTGATGGGCATCTAACGAGCCAAGAGATCCAGTACTTC
j_call: TRBJ2-3; v_call: TRBV28; d_call: TRBD1; clone_size: -; cdr3_aa: CASSPLWTGDIDMQYF; cdr3_nt: TGTGCCAGCAGTCCGCTTTGGACAGGGGACATAGATATGCAGTATTTT
j_call: TRBJ1-1; v_call: TRBV7-9; d_call: -; clone_size: -; cdr3_aa: CASSLGDDLEAFF; cdr3_nt: TGTGCCAGCAGCCTCGGAGATGATCTTGAAGCTTTCTTT